This T cell receptor beta chain came from a study of response to subunit inactivated influenza vaccine. TCRdb recomputed calls from the RT-PCR reads with MiXCR, one row per CDR3 protein. Of 530,000 or so distinct CDR3 sequences listed, roughly 27% are singletons. The CDR3 totals 14 residues. The V end lost 6 bases, the J end lost 2 bases, and 14 bases lay between the germline ends. Per the germline V gene, CDR1 is DFQATT and CDR2 is SNEGSKA (reference sequence). This TCR was sampled from a man over 45 who received an inactivated influenza vaccine. Here the sequenced sample was CD4+ T cells sorted from PBMCs, taken roughly 5 days after vaccination. This chain uses TRBV20-1 with TRBJ2-1; D remains ambiguous. Here the CDR3 DNA reads TGCAGTGCGCACAAATCTTTCCCCTACAATGAGCAGTTCTTC. This encodes CSAHKSFPYNEQFF.